Below are 8 T cell receptor beta chains sequenced from a single sample in a study of T cell responses to AZD1222 COVID-19 vaccine. Assay: immunoSEQ multiplex PCR; the TCRdb copy retains only in-frame clones and omits some. This table holds about 120,000 clones, approximately 87% found once. Material: peripheral blood, obtained on day 0 of AZD1222 vaccination. The source of these receptors is an adult in good health.

The chain employs TRBV3-1 (or the pseudogene TRBV3-2) and TRBJ2-2; D is perhaps TRBD1 (6 bases). Trimming took 2 bases from V and 5 from J, leaving 6 bases between them. This CDR3 spans 13 amino acids. CDR1 and CDR2 (germline): LGHDT, YNNKEL (reference sequence). The CDR3 DNA follows: TGTGCCAGCAGCCAACAGGGGACCGGGGAGCTGTTTTTT. Amino acids: CASSQQGTGELFF.

The V and J genes are TRBV10-3 and TRBJ1-4; 10 nucleotides agree with TRBD1. Losses at the gene ends were 10 bases for V and 7 bases for J; bases not matched to a gene: 9. This CDR3 has 14 residues. Per germline, CDR1 ENHRY and CDR2 SYGVKD. The CDR3, as DNA: TGTGCCAGTTCTCCGGGACAGGGGACTGAAAAACTGTTTTTT. It yields the protein CASSPGQGTEKLFF.

The chain joins TRBV29-1 to TRBJ2-1, with D uncertain. V lost 7 bases and J 0 bases, leaving 4 bases between the germline ends. CDR3 size: 11 residues. Germline V gene lookup returns CDR1 SQVTM and CDR2 ANQGSEA. In DNA form, the CDR3 reads TGCAGCGGCCTCTCCTACAATGAGCAGTTCTTC. It is translated as CSGLSYNEQFF.

V usage is TRBV5-4 and J usage is TRBJ2-3, with 9 bases identical to TRBD1. The CDR3 sequence is 14 residues long. With 4 bases clipped from V and 3 bases from J, the junction kept 3 bases outside the gene matches. CDR1 is SGHNT and CDR2 is YYREEE in the germline V gene (reference sequence). The CDR3 is CASSLDRGTDTQYF. CDR3 in DNA: TGTGCCAGCAGCCTCGACAGGGGGACAGATACGCAGTATTTT. Drawing the rest from reference TRBV5-4 and TRBJ2-3, the complete variable domain is ETGVTQSPTHLIKTRGQQVTLRCSSQSGHNTVSWYQQALGQGPQFIFQYYREEENGRGNFPPRFSGLQFPNYSSELNVNALELDDSALYLCASSLDRGTDTQYFGPGTRLTVL.

This clone was recorded once. This sequence joins TRBV15 and TRBJ2-7; 10 positions agree with TRBD1. After removal of 1 base from V and 3 bases from J, the junction contained 3 bases not matched to a gene. CDR1 is LNHNV and CDR2 is YYDKDF in the germline V gene (reference sequence). This CDR3 comprises 15 residues. The CDR3 loop is CATSRGGTGDYEQYF. CDR3 nucleotide sequence: TGTGCCACCAGCAGAGGAGGGACAGGGGACTACGAGCAGTACTTC. The whole variable domain, filled in from reference TRBV15 and TRBJ2-7, reads DAMVIQNPRYQVTQFGKPVTLSCSQTLNHNVMYWYQQKSSQAPKLLFHYYDKDFNNEADTPDNFQSRRPNTSFCFLDIRSPGLGDTAMYLCATSRGGTGDYEQYFGPGTRLTVT.

The V gene is TRBV7-3, the J gene TRBJ2-7; TRBD2 aligns across 11 bases. The CDR3 runs 17 residues. Germline V lookup: CDR1 SGHTA, CDR2 FQGTGA. V was pared by 5 bases and J by 1 base, with 10 bases of the junction left unmatched. The CDR3 sequence is CASSPASGTSGSYEQYF. The CDR3 coding sequence is TGTGCCAGCAGCCCTGCGTCCGGGACTAGCGGATCCTACGAGCAGTACTTC.

This sequence joins TRBV2 and TRBJ1-2, with unresolved D. Germline-derived CDR1 and CDR2 are SNHLY and FYNNEI. The CDR3 totals 12 residues. V was shortened by 11 bases and J by 6 bases, with 16 bases between the two germline ends. CDR3 DNA sequence: TGTGCCCGCCGGGCGGCCCGGGATGGCTACACCTTC. Translating gives CARRAARDGYTF.

This sequence joins TRBV6-1 and TRBJ1-1, with 9 bases fitting TRBD1. Germline V gene data show CDR1 as MNHNS and CDR2 as SASEGT. This CDR3 is 14 amino acids long. The trim removed 1 base at V and 7 bases at J, leaving 4 bases unmatched. The DNA for the CDR3 is TGTGCCAGCAGTGAAGTCGGGACAGGGTATGAAGCTTTCTTT. Translation gives CASSEVGTGYEAFF.